What follows are 18 T cell receptor beta chains derived from one specimen sequenced in a study of blood T cell repertoires in COVID-19. The protocol was immunoSEQ multiplex PCR, while the TCRdb copy is restricted to in-frame clones and leaves out a portion. The profile shows 350,000 to 450,000 clones, 70% to 90% of them singletons. The source material was PBMCs or T cells enriched from blood (not recorded which). The receptors were gathered from a woman between 18 and 30 years old who had been exposed to COVID-19.

The V gene is TRBV7-8, the J gene TRBJ2-3, with TRBD2 matching 12 bases. Looked up from germline, CDR1 is SGHVS and CDR2 is FQNEAQ. The CDR3 loop spans 18 amino acids. Trimming cost V 4 bases and J 7 bases; bases outside gene matches: 15. This CDR3 is CASSSIPASGGAVNTQYF. CDR3 sequence (DNA): TGTGCCAGCAGCTCTATCCCCGCTAGCGGGGGGGCCGTGAATACGCAGTATTTT.

This chain links TRBV9 with TRBJ2-3; 8 bases line up with TRBD2. V shed 4 bases and J 6 bases; nucleotides not matched to a gene: 16. CDR3 length: 17 residues. Germline V CDR1 and CDR2: SGDLS, YYNGEE. CDR3 bases: TGTGCCAGCAGCAGTTTAGCTCGAACTCGCGGGGGGGATACGCAGTATTTT. This encodes CASSSLARTRGGDTQYF.

Only a few counts were recorded for this clone. This chain joins TRBV19 and TRBJ1-1, with TRBD1 as a possible D gene (6 bases). V was clipped by 7 bases and J by 1 base, with 19 bases between them. The germline V gene has CDR1 LNHDA and CDR2 SQIVND (reference sequence). The CDR3 runs to 16 residues. The CDR3 loop reads CASTYSGGRWNTEAFF. The DNA for the CDR3 is TGTGCCAGTACTTATAGCGGGGGCAGGTGGAACACTGAAGCTTTCTTT.

The chain has TRBV24-1 and TRBJ2-7; 9 bases are a match to TRBD1. Germline CDR1 KGHDR, CDR2 SFDVKD. V gave up 2 bases and J gave up 3 bases; unmatched junction bases: 10. The CDR3 runs to 17 residues. The CDR3 loop is CATSDSNPGQGNYEQYF. The DNA for the CDR3 is TGTGCCACCAGTGATTCCAACCCCGGACAGGGGAACTACGAGCAGTACTTC.

The gene calls are TRBV7-9 and TRBJ2-2; 8 bases match TRBD2. V shed 3 bases, J shed 5 bases, and the junction held 14 bases outside the gene matches. There are 18 residues in the CDR3. CDR1 and CDR2 from the germline V gene are SEHNR and FQNEAQ (reference sequence). CDR3 in amino acids: CASSFLFRAPGGTGELFF. The DNA for the CDR3 is TGTGCCAGCAGCTTTTTATTTCGGGCTCCGGGGGGGACCGGGGAGCTGTTTTTT.

The chain couples TRBV6-2 or TRBV6-3 to TRBJ1-2; tentatively, D is TRBD1 (5 bases). V lost 7 bases and J 1 base, leaving 16 bases between the germline ends. This CDR3 contains 15 residues. Germline CDR1 reads MNHEY; CDR2 reads SVGEGT. The CDR3 DNA reads TGTGCCAGCACCCCCACAGGAATCCTTAACTATGGCTACACCTTC. This encodes CASTPTGILNYGYTF.

The count of this clone is one. The rearrangement uses TRBV7-8 and TRBJ1-1; no clear D. The CDR3 length is 15 residues. V lost 2 bases and J 0 bases, leaving 10 bases between the germline ends. The V gene's germline CDR1 is SGHVS and CDR2 FQNEAQ. The CDR3: CASSLPTTLNTEAFF. CDR3 bases: TGTGCCAGCAGCTTACCGACGACTTTGAACACTGAAGCTTTCTTT.

This chain links TRBV20-1 with TRBJ2-2, with 10 bases aligning to TRBD1. The V and J ends lost 3 bases and 1 base, in that order; junction bases with no gene match: 11. The CDR3 has 18 residues. CDR1 is DFQATT and CDR2 is SNEGSKA in the germline V gene (reference sequence). The CDR3 DNA reads TGCAGTGCTAGTCAGCCGACAGGGGGCGGTTTGAACACCGGGGAGCTGTTTTTT. Residues: CSASQPTGGGLNTGELFF.

This chain joins TRBV24-1 and TRBJ2-2, with D unresolved. V lost 5 bases and J lost 7, with 4 bases in between. Germline V gene data show CDR1 as KGHDR and CDR2 as SFDVKD. The CDR3 is 11 amino acids. CDR3 residues: CATSVHGELFF. The CDR3 region has the DNA TGTGCCACCAGTGTTCACGGGGAGCTGTTTTTT.

V and J are TRBV12-2 and TRBJ2-3; the D segment call TRBD2 is taken from the table without a DNA check. TRBV12-2 is assigned pseudogene status. The CDR3 covers 17 residues. The CDR3 region has the DNA TGTGCAAGTCGCTTAGGCGGATTGGTTCCTAGCACAGATACGCAGTATTTT. As protein: CASRLGGLVPSTDTQYF.

In this sample, this clone turned up a few times. The chain uses TRBV12-3 or TRBV12-4 and TRBJ2-7, with 7 bases identical to TRBD1. The CDR3 totals 12 residues. With V trimmed by 7 bases and J by 1 base, 1 base remained unmatched. The CDR3 region has the DNA TGTGCCAGCAAGGACAGGTCCTACGAGCAGTACTTC. Its protein is CASKDRSYEQYF.

The V and J genes are TRBV19 and TRBJ2-5; 10 bases are shared with TRBD2. Per germline, CDR1 LNHDA and CDR2 SQIVND (reference sequence). This CDR3 has 15 residues. After removal of 8 bases from V and 4 bases from J, the junction contained 10 bases not matched to a gene. DNA of the CDR3: TGTGCCAGTGACGATGGACTAGCGGCTCCAGAGACCCAGTACTTC. It codes for CASDDGLAAPETQYF.

V usage is TRBV28 and J usage is TRBJ1-2; maybe TRBD1 (5 bases). V was pared by 6 bases and J by 3 bases, with 8 bases between. The germline CDR1 and CDR2 sequences are MDHEN and SYDVKM. The CDR3 length is 12 residues. DNA of the CDR3: TGTGCCAGCAGGGCGGGACACTATGGCTACACCTTC. Protein: CASRAGHYGYTF.

The rearrangement uses TRBV7-2 and TRBJ1-5; 7 nucleotides line up with TRBD1. This CDR3 has 17 residues. The junction had 7 bases not matched to a gene; V was cut back by 2 bases and J by 0 bases. Germline CDR1 SGHTA, CDR2 FQGNSA. CDR3 bases: TGTGCCAGCAGCTTACATCCCACAGGGGATAGCAATCAGCCCCAGCATTTT. Encoded protein: CASSLHPTGDSNQPQHF.

The chain joins TRBV11-3 to TRBJ2-1; D is ambiguous. Per the germline V gene, CDR1 is SGHNT and CDR2 is YENEEA. The CDR3 runs to 14 residues. V was shortened by 2 bases and J by 3 bases, with 8 bases between the two germline ends. The CDR3 region is CASSLSGYYNEQFF. CDR3 bases: TGTGCCAGCAGCTTATCGGGTTACTACAATGAGCAGTTCTTC.

Details on this clone: The junction differs from germline at one of its ends, possibly a read error. The rearrangement uses TRBV7-8 and TRBJ2-7; maybe TRBD2 (5 bases). The germline CDR1 and CDR2 sequences are SGHVS and FQNEAQ. The CDR3 loop spans 13 amino acids. As DNA, the CDR3 is TGTGCCAGTTCTCGGGATTCCGCCTACAAGCAGTACTTC. Amino acid sequence: CASSRDSAYKQYF.

The chain links TRBV10-1 to TRBJ2-7; D is ambiguous. The CDR3 loop spans 13 amino acids. In germline, CDR1 is WNHNN, CDR2 SYGVQD (reference sequence). The ends were cut back, 3 bases at V and 4 bases at J, with 10 bases in the middle. CDR3 sequence (DNA): TGCGCCAGCAGTGAAAACAGAATATACGAGCAGTACTTC. Translated, it gives CASSENRIYEQYF.

J is TRBJ2-7 and V is TRBV6-5, with 9 positions matching TRBD1. J lost 3 bases, V lost 6 bases, and 6 bases had no gene match. The CDR3 runs to 14 residues. Germline-derived CDR1 and CDR2 are MNHEY and SVGAGI. CDR3: CASRGDREFYEQYF. The DNA for the CDR3 is TGTGCCAGCAGGGGGGACAGGGAGTTCTACGAGCAGTACTTC.